The next 13 T cell receptor beta chains were all read from a single sample in a study of T-cell memory formation after mild COVID-19. TCRdb fed the 5' RACE reads into MiXCR, producing one record per CDR3 protein. The table shows approximately 570,000 distinct CDR3 sequences, with roughly 18% occurring only once. Sample: PBMCs or a T cell subset sorted from them (not recorded which). The receptors come from an adult woman who had mild COVID-19 (a few samples of this study predate the infection). Cell type and time point are not known.

This clonotype occurred a few times. For the CDR3, the DNA is TGTGCCACCAGTGACCCCGGGACCCCGGGTGCGGTCATTCAGTACTTC. Translated, it gives CATSDPGTPGAVIQYF. This chain connects TRBV24-1 to TRBJ2-4; either TRBD1 or TRBD2 may fit D (5 bases each). The CDR3 runs 16 residues. Germline loops: CDR1 KGHDR, CDR2 SFDVKD. V was trimmed by 4 bases and J by 9 bases, leaving 21 bases between them.

The rearrangement uses TRBV6-2 or TRBV6-3 and TRBJ2-2; D gene unclear. V lost 0 bases and J lost 4, with 12 bases in between. The germline V gene has CDR1 MNHEY and CDR2 SVGEGT. The CDR3 spans 16 residues. Here the CDR3 DNA reads TGTGCCAGCAGTTACTCGATAGGGCTAGGCACCGGGGAGCTGTTTTTT. This sequence encodes CASSYSIGLGTGELFF.

This clonotype has just a few counts. The chain is built from TRBV5-1 and TRBJ1-5; D possibly corresponds to TRBD1 (5 bases). The CDR3 runs to 15 residues. Trimming pared 0 bases from V and 5 bases from J, leaving 12 bases between. Germline V gene lookup returns CDR1 SGHRS and CDR2 YFSETQ. The CDR3: CASSLAPGPDQPQHF. CDR3 DNA sequence: TGCGCCAGCAGCTTGGCTCCGGGACCAGATCAGCCCCAGCATTTT.

On this clonotype itself: A read error is possible here, since a much larger clone lies one base away. For the CDR3, the DNA is TGTGCCAGCGGGGTGGCGGACACAGATACGCAGTATTTT. This gives the protein CASGVADTDTQYF. V usage is TRBV7-3 and J usage is TRBJ2-3, with D hard to call. The V gene's germline CDR1 is SGHTA and CDR2 FQGTGA. Trimming removed 8 bases at V and 2 bases at J, with 11 bases between. CDR3 length equals 13 residues. The entire variable domain, with the rest obtained from reference TRBV7-3 and TRBJ2-3, is as follows: GAGVSQTPSNKVTEKGKYVELRCDPISGHTALYWYRQSLGQGPEFLIYFQGTGAADDSGLPNDRFFAVRPEGSVSTLKIQRTERGDSAVYLCASGVADTDTQYFGPGTRLTVL.

The chain links TRBV24-1 to TRBJ2-5; the D gene is possibly TRBD2 (5 bases). V was clipped by 4 bases and J by 9 bases, with 17 bases between them. Looked up from germline, CDR1 is KGHDR and CDR2 is SFDVKD. The CDR3 consists of 14 residues. The CDR3 DNA follows: TGTGCCACCAGTGACCCCGGGAAACTAGTGGCCCAGTACTTC. This encodes CATSDPGKLVAQYF.

The chain recombines TRBV18 with TRBJ2-3, with 9 bases that match TRBD2. Looked up from germline, CDR1 is KGHSH and CDR2 is LQKENI. V lost 0 bases and J lost 5; bases outside the gene matches: 6. CDR3 length equals 16 residues. DNA of the CDR3: TGTGCCAGCTCACCACCTGGCGGGAGGGCCCAAGATACGCAGTATTTT. Amino acids: CASSPPGGRAQDTQYF.

The DNA of the CDR3 is TGCGCCAGCAGCCAAGGTAGACTAGCGGGAATCTACGAGCAGTACTTC. The encoded protein is CASSQGRLAGIYEQYF. The chain has TRBV4-3 and TRBJ2-7; TRBD2 aligns across 11 bases. The CDR3 runs to 16 residues. Germline V gives CDR1 LGHNA, CDR2 YSLEER. V lost 1 base and J lost 3; bases outside the gene matches: 5.

This chain connects TRBV9 to TRBJ2-7, with 7 bases lining up with TRBD1. Germline lookup yields CDR1 SGDLS and CDR2 YYNGEE. V lost 3 bases to trimming and J lost 3 bases; unmatched junction nucleotides: 12. The CDR3 consists of 16 residues. CDR3: CASSEGSAGTVYEQYF. The CDR3 DNA is TGTGCCAGCAGCGAGGGGTCCGCCGGGACAGTCTACGAGCAGTACTTC.

The genes are TRBV6-5 and TRBJ2-3; no definite D call. The V and J ends lost 2 bases and 2 bases respectively, with 17 bases between them. This CDR3 has 17 residues. The germline CDR1 and CDR2 sequences are MNHEY and SVGAGI. The CDR3 loop is CASSYGNGVLYTDTQYF. The DNA of the CDR3 is TGTGCCAGCAGTTACGGAAACGGAGTTTTATACACAGATACGCAGTATTTT.

This clonotype was observed a few times. The chain couples TRBV12-3 or TRBV12-4 to TRBJ2-5; 9 positions match TRBD1. V shed 7 bases and J 7 bases; nucleotides not matched to a gene: 7. The CDR3 length is 13 residues. The CDR3 loop is CASNQGQGGTQYF. The CDR3 region has the DNA TGTGCCAGCAACCAGGGACAGGGCGGGACCCAGTACTTC.

The chain couples TRBV6-1 to TRBJ2-2; the D is unclear. The CDR3 loop spans 13 amino acids. Germline values: CDR1 MNHNS, CDR2 SASEGT. The germline V and J ends were trimmed by 8 bases and 1 base, with 8 bases remaining between them. The CDR3 here is CASGKGNTGELFF. In nucleotides, the CDR3 is TGTGCCAGCGGGAAGGGGAACACCGGGGAGCTGTTTTTT.

Points on this clonotype: One end of the junction fails to match germline, which may point to a read error. The V and J genes are TRBV18 and TRBJ2-5; 8 nucleotides match TRBD2. The CDR3 spans 16 residues. Germline V gene data show CDR1 as KGHSH and CDR2 as LQKENI. CDR3 protein: CDSSPIPGGVQETQYF. The CDR3 DNA reads as TGTGACAGCTCACCCATCCCGGGAGGGGTCCAAGAGACCCAGTACTTC.

V and J are TRBV19 and TRBJ1-5, with 11 bases that match TRBD1. The CDR3 length is 13 residues. The germline CDR1 and CDR2 sequences are LNHDA and SQIVND (reference sequence). J gave up 6 bases and V 8 bases, and 3 bases lay outside the gene matches. Written as DNA, the CDR3 is TGTGCCAGTTGGACAGGGGGCGGTCAGCCCCAGCATTTT. It is translated as CASWTGGGQPQHF.